Sequencing of this T cell receptor (beta chain) was carried out in a study of CD4+ T cells in melanoma. Germline CDR1 is SGHVS and CDR2 is FNYEAQ. The V and J ends lost 0 bases and 4 bases respectively, with 7 bases between them. CDR3 length: 14 amino acids. Study-wide findings and caveats: Reportedly, melanoma neoantigen-specific CD4+ T cells showed varied differentiation states. CD8+ T cell, macrophage and B cell function reportedly correlated with neoantigen-specific CD4+ T cells.

With regard to this clone: What it binds is not known.

This table comes from immunoSEQ multiplex PCR, and its TCRdb copy is limited to in-frame clones, with some not included. The sample includes over 8,000 clones, about 73% seen only once; the top ten take 24%. The TCR originated in a human donor with melanoma. The rearrangement uses TRBV7-6 and TRBJ1-5; D unclear. Sequenced input: tumor tissue. The chain's CDR3 is CASSLALGNQPQHF. The CDR3 bases are TGTGCCAGCAGCTTAGCGTTGGGGAATCAGCCCCAGCATTTT.